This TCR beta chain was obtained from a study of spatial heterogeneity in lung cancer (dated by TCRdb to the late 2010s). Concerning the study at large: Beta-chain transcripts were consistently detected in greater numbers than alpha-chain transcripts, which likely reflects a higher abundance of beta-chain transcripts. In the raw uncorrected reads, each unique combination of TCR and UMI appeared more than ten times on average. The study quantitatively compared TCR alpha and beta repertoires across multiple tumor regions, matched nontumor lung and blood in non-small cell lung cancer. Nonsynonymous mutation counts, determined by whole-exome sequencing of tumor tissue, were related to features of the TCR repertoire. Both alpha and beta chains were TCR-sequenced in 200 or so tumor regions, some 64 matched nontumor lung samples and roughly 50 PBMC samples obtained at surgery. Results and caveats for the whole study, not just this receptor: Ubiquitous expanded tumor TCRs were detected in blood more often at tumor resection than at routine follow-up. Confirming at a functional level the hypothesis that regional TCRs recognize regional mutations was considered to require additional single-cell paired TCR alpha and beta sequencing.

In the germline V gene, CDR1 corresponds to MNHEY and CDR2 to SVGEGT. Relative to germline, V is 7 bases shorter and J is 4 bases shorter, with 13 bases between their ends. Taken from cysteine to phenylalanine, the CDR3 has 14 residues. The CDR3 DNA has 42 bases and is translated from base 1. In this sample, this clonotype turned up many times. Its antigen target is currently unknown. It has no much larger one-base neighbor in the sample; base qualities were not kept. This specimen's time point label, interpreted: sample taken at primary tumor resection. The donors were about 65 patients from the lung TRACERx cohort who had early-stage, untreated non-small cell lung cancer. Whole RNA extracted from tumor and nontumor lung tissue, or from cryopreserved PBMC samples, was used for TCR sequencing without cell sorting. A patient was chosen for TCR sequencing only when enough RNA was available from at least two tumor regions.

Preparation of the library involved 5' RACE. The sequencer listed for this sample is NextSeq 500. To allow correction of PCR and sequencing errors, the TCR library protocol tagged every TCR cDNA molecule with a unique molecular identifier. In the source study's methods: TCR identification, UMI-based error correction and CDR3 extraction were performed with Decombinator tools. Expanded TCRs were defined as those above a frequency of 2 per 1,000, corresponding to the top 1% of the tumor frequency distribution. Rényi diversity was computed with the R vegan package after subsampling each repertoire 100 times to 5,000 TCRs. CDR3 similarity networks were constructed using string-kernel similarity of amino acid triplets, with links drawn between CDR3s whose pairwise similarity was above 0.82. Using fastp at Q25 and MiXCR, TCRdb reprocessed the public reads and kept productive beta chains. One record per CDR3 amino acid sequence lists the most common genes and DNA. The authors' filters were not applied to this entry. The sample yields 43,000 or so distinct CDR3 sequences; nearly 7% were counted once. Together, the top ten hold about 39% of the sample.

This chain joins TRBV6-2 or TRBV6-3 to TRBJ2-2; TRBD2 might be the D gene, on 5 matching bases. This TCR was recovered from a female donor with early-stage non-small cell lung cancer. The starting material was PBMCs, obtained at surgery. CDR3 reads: CASNRNGVTGELFF. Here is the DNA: TGTGCCAGCAATCGAAACGGGGTCACCGGGGAGCTGTTTTTT.